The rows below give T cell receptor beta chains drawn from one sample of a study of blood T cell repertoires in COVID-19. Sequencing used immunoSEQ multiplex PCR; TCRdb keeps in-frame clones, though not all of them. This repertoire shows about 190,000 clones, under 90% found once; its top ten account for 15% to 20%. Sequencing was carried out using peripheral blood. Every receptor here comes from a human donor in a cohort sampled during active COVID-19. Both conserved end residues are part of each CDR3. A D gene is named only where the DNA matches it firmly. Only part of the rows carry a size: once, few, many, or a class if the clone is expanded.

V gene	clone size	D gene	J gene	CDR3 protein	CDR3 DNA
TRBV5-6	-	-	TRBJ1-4	CASSSGGVAGEKLFF	TGTGCCAGCAGCTCGGGCGGGGTGGCGGGCGAAAAACTGTTTTTT
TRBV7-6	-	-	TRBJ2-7	CASSLATGRVEQYF	TGTGCCAGCAGCTTAGCTACAGGGAGGGTCGAGCAGTACTTC
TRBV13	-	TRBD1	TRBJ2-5	CASSLVGGGQRETQYF	TGTGCCAGCAGCTTAGTAGGGGGCGGTCAGCGAGAGACCCAGTACTTC
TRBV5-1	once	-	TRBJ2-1	CASSLGASPSLNNEQFF	TGCGCCAGCAGCTTGGGGGCATCGCCCTCTCTCAACAATGAGCAGTTCTTC
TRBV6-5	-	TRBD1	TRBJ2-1	CASVRDRGGNEQFF	TGTGCCAGCGTCCGGGACAGGGGGGGCAATGAGCAGTTCTTC
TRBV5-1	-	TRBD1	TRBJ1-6	CASSFGTGRSPLHF	TGCGCCAGCAGCTTTGGGACAGGGCGATCACCCCTCCACTTT
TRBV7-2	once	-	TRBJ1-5	CASSPDSGNQPQHF	TGTGCCAGCAGCCCCGACAGTGGGAATCAGCCCCAGCATTTT
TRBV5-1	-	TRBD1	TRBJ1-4	CASSVTGTGGLTNEKLFF	TGCGCCAGCAGCGTAACCGGGACAGGGGGCCTGACTAATGAAAAACTGTTTTTT
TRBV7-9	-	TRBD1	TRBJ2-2	CASSSDRARTGELFF	TGTGCCAGCAGCTCCGACAGGGCGCGCACCGGGGAGCTGTTTTTT
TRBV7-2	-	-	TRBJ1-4	CASSLVGVRGGDEKLFF	TGTGCCAGCAGCTTAGTAGGGGTGAGGGGGGGCGACGAAAAACTGTTTTTT
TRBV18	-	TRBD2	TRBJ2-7	CASSPPTGGGSGSNLLEQYF	TGTGCCAGCTCACCACCGACGGGTGGGGGAAGCGGGAGTAACCTATTAGAGCAGTACTTC
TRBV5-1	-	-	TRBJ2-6	CAGAAVSYSGANVLTF	TGCGCCGGCGCAGCGGTCTCGTATTCTGGGGCCAACGTCCTGACTTTC
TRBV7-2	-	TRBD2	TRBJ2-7	CASSSRGGLAGSLYEQYF	TGTGCCAGCAGCTCCCGGGGGGGGCTAGCGGGAAGCTTATACGAGCAGTACTTC
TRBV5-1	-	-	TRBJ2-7	CASSLGPGYEQYF	TGCGCCAGCAGCTTGGGTCCCGGGTACGAGCAGTACTTC
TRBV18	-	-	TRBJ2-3	CASSPRRMGDTDTQYF	TGTGCCAGCTCACCCAGGAGGATGGGTGACACAGATACGCAGTATTTT
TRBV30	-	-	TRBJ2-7	CAWAPPPGLQEKQYF	TGTGCCTGGGCGCCACCGCCGGGACTTCAGGAAAAGCAGTACTTC
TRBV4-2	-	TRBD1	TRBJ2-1	CASSPGQGTREQFF	TGTGCCAGCAGCCCCGGACAGGGAACCAGGGAGCAGTTCTTC
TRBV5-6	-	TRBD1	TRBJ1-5	CASSSGQGFIQPQHF	TGTGCCAGCAGCTCCGGACAGGGATTTATCCAGCCCCAGCATTTT
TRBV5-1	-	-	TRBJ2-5	CASSPLRQQETQYF	TGCGCCAGCAGCCCGCTACGACAGCAAGAGACCCAGTACTTC
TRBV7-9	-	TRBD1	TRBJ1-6	CASSYRGLNSPLHF	TGTGCCAGCAGCTACAGGGGGCTCAATTCACCCCTCCACTTT
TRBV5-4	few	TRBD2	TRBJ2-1	CALMAGAPGTSGYSYNEQFF	TGTGCCCTCATGGCGGGGGCACCGGGAACTAGCGGGTATTCCTACAATGAGCAGTTCTTC
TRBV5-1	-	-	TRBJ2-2	CASTGGPGELFF	TGCGCCAGCACAGGGGGGCCCGGGGAGCTGTTTTTT
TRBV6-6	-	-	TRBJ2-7	CAAGGRHEQYF	TGTGCCGCAGGAGGGAGACACGAGCAGTACTTC
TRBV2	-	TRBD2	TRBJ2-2	CASRQTSGGNTGELFF	TGTGCCAGCAGACAAACTAGCGGGGGGAACACCGGGGAGCTGTTTTTT
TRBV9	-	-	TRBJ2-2	CASTWGQNTGELFF	TGTGCCAGCACTTGGGGACAGAACACCGGGGAGCTGTTTTTT
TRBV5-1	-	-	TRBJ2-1	CASSLEQGSYNEQFF	TGCGCCAGCAGCTTAGAACAGGGCAGCTACAATGAGCAGTTCTTC
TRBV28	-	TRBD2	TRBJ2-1	CASSSGTSGGTSYNEQFF	TGTGCCAGCAGTTCGGGGACTAGCGGGGGAACCTCCTACAATGAGCAGTTCTTC
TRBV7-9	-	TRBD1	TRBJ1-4	CASSPDRGRSREKLFF	TGTGCCAGCAGCCCCGACAGGGGCCGATCGAGGGAAAAACTGTTTTTT
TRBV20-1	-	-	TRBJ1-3	CSASLDSSGNTIYF	TGCAGTGCTAGTCTGGACAGCTCTGGAAACACCATATATTTT
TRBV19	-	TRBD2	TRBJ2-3	CASSRLAGEGPDTQYF	TGTGCCAGTAGTAGGCTAGCGGGAGAGGGGCCAGATACGCAGTATTTT
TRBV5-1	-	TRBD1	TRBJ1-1	CASSLPTGGTEAFF	TGCGCCAGCAGCTTACCCACAGGGGGCACTGAAGCTTTCTTT
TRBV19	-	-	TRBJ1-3	CASSGFLRGNTIYF	TGTGCCAGTAGTGGTTTCTTACGGGGAAACACCATATATTTT
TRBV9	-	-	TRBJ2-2	CASSVNFAGELFF	TGTGCCAGCAGCGTAAACTTCGCCGGGGAGCTGTTTTTT
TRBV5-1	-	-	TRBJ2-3	CASSFGQPKTALDTQYF	TGCGCCAGCAGCTTTGGGCAGCCAAAGACCGCTCTAGATACGCAGTATTTT
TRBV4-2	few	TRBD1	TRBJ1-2	CASSRGTENYGYTF	TGTGCCAGCAGCCGAGGGACAGAGAACTATGGCTACACCTTC
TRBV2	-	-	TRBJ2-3	CASSLRGVGGGGTDTQYF	TGTGCCAGTAGCTTAAGGGGGGTTGGCGGGGGCGGCACAGATACGCAGTATTTT
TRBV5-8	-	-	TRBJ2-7	CASSLAIWPSYEQYF	TGTGCCAGCAGCTTGGCCATCTGGCCGTCCTACGAGCAGTACTTC
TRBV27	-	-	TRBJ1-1	CASSLRGEAFF	TGTGCCAGCAGTTTACGAGGTGAAGCTTTCTTT
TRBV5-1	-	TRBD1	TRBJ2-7	CASSLATGAYEQYF	TGCGCCAGCAGCTTGGCGACAGGGGCCTACGAGCAGTACTTC
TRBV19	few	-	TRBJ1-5	CASSMRVNSNQPQHF	TGTGCCAGTAGTATGAGGGTGAATAGCAATCAGCCCCAGCATTTT
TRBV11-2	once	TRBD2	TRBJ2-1	CASSFGSGVYNEQFF	TGTGCCAGCAGCTTCGGTAGCGGGGTCTACAATGAGCAGTTCTTC
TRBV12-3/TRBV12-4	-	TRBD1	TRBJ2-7	CASSHRTGREQYF	TGTGCCAGCAGTCACCGGACAGGGCGGGAGCAGTACTTC
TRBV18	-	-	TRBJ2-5	CASSPPVRSQETQYF	TGTGCCAGCTCACCACCGGTACGGAGCCAAGAGACCCAGTACTTC
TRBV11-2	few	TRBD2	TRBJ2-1	CASSPRTSGRSYYNEQFF	TGTGCCAGCAGCCCACGGACTAGCGGGAGATCTTACTACAATGAGCAGTTCTTC
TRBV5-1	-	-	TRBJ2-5	CASSLDQVGETQYF	TGCGCCAGCAGCCTGGACCAGGTGGGAGAGACCCAGTACTTC
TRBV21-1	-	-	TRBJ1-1	CASSKEVGEGGSRGTEAFF	TGTGCCAGCAGCAAAGAGGTGGGGGAGGGCGGCAGTCGAGGCACTGAAGCTTTCTTT
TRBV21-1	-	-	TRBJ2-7	CASSKRYLFPSRSYEQYF	TGTGCCAGCAGCAAAAGGTACTTGTTTCCTAGCCGATCCTACGAGCAGTACTTC
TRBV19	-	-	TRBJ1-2	CASGGDRGGYTF	TGTGCCAGTGGCGGGGATCGGGGTGGCTACACCTTC
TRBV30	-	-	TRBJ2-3	CAWSVRHLADLLADTQYF	TGTGCCTGGAGTGTACGTCACCTAGCCGACTTACTCGCGGATACGCAGTATTTT
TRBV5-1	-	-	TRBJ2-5	CASSLDGGARGETQYF	TGCGCCAGCAGCTTGGACGGCGGGGCCCGGGGGGAGACCCAGTACTTC
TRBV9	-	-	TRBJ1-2	CASSVDIGDYGYTF	TGTGCCAGCAGCGTAGATATAGGGGACTATGGCTACACCTTC
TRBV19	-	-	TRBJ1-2	CASGPRGHYGYTF	TGTGCCAGTGGACCTCGGGGTCACTATGGCTACACCTTC